This T cell receptor (beta chain) is from a study of T cell responses to AZD1222 COVID-19 vaccine. The J segment lost 7 bases and the V segment lost 6 bases, leaving 3 bases of the junction unmatched. The CDR3 sequence is 13 residues long. Germline loops: CDR1 MDHEN, CDR2 SYDVKM. Clones were sequenced by immunoSEQ multiplex PCR, and TCRdb holds only the in-frame ones, with some missing. The sample gives about 130,000 clones, approximately 85% of which show up once; about 7.9% is in the top ten. Study-level findings and limits: There were mostly white British donors and more females than males, and clonal diversity was possibly underestimated. Researchers report vaccine-associated CD4 TCRs spanning spike, with dominance at 160-218 and 743-854. Nearly half of spike-specific TCRs reportedly target variant regions that are unmutated in the B.1.351 and B.1.1.7 variants. Seropositivity was recorded at baseline in only a handful of AZD1222 recipients.

In regard to this clone: The antigen remains unidentified.

The chain carries TRBV28 and TRBJ1-6; 7 positions agree with TRBD1. Sequencing used peripheral blood, obtained 28 days after the second dose of the MenACWY control vaccine. The receptor was isolated from an adult who received the MenACWY meningococcal vaccine as a control. CDR3 sequence reads: CASSDRDNSPLHF. Written as DNA, the CDR3 is TGTGCCAGCAGCGACAGGGACAATTCACCCCTCCACTTT.